Below, 19 T cell receptor beta chains from the same sample are listed, as sequenced in a study of T cell changes during pregnancy in multiple sclerosis. TCRdb keeps only in-frame clones here, not all; method: immunoSEQ multiplex PCR. The repertoire holds approximately 97,000 clones, 90% to 95% seen once, with under 2% in the top ten. The source material was peripheral blood, sampled after pregnancy. Source of these receptors: a female donor in good health, enrolled as a control in a pregnancy study.

The CDR3, as DNA: TGTGCCAGCAGCTCGCAGGCCCTTACCAATAACTATGGCTACACCTTC. This encodes CASSSQALTNNYGYTF. J is TRBJ1-2 and V is TRBV7-9; D unresolved. Trimming removed 4 bases from V and 1 base from J, with 16 bases in between. This CDR3 comprises 16 residues. CDR1 and CDR2 from the germline V gene are SEHNR and FQNEAQ (reference sequence).

The chain has TRBV7-9 and TRBJ2-1, with 8 bases aligning to TRBD2. V was clipped by 2 bases and J by 4 bases; unmatched bases: 7. Germline CDR1 is SEHNR and CDR2 is FQNEAQ (reference sequence). The CDR3 sequence is 16 residues long. In nucleotides, the CDR3 is TGTGCCAGCAGCTTACTTGGTAGCGGGGTGTACAATGAGCAGTTCTTC. Its protein is CASSLLGSGVYNEQFF.

The J gene is TRBJ1-1, the V gene TRBV5-4, with D possibly TRBD1 on 5 matching bases. The CDR3 contains 13 residues. The V gene's germline CDR1 is SGHNT and CDR2 YYREEE (reference sequence). V lost 2 bases and J 1 base, leaving 6 bases between the germline ends. This CDR3 reads CASSFGQNTEAFF. In nucleotides, the CDR3 is TGTGCCAGCAGCTTTGGACAGAACACTGAAGCTTTCTTT.

The chain combines TRBV18 with TRBJ2-5, with 7 positions matching TRBD1. Germline V gene sequence: CDR1 KGHSH, CDR2 LQKENI. Unmatched junction bases numbered 8, after V lost 8 bases and J lost 2 bases. There are 14 residues in the CDR3. The CDR3 reads CASALGQLQETQYF. CDR3 DNA sequence: TGTGCCAGCGCGTTGGGACAGTTGCAAGAGACCCAGTACTTC. The whole variable domain, remainder taken from reference TRBV18 and TRBJ2-5, is NAGVMQNPRHLVRRRGQEARLRCSPMKGHSHVYWYRQLPEEGLKFMVYLQKENIIDESGMPKERFSAEFPKEGPSILRIQQVVRGDSAAYFCASALGQLQETQYFGPGTRLLVL.

The gene calls are TRBV7-9 and TRBJ1-2, with 8 bases fitting TRBD1. The trim removed 3 bases at V and 3 bases at J, leaving 3 bases unmatched. CDR1 and CDR2 (germline): SEHNR, FQNEAQ (reference sequence). This CDR3 is 14 amino acids long. CDR3 region: CASSFDRGYYGYTF. DNA for the CDR3: TGTGCCAGCAGCTTCGACAGGGGCTACTATGGCTACACCTTC.

This chain's CDR3 is CASSLAGGRETQYF. The CDR3, as DNA: TGTGCCAGCAGCTTGGCCGGCGGCCGTGAGACCCAGTACTTC. The rearrangement joins TRBV5-4 to TRBJ2-5; no clear D. The germline gives CDR1 SGHNT, CDR2 YYREEE (reference sequence). The CDR3 is made up of 14 amino acids. V gave up 0 bases and J gave up 5 bases, with 11 bases separating them.

The genes are TRBV15 and TRBJ2-7; TRBD1 matches 11 bases. In germline, CDR1 is LNHNV, CDR2 YYDKDF (reference sequence). This CDR3 contains 16 residues. Germline trimming cut 4 bases from V and 2 bases from J; bases unmatched to any gene: 7. This CDR3 reads CATSKVGQGAAYEQYF. The CDR3 bases are TGTGCCACCAGCAAAGTTGGACAGGGGGCCGCCTACGAGCAGTACTTC.

This chain links TRBV5-6 with TRBJ2-1, with D maybe TRBD2 (7 bases). The CDR3 totals 16 residues. Germline V CDR1 and CDR2: SGHDT, YYEEEE. The V end was cut by 2 bases, the J end by 6 bases, with 18 bases between. The CDR3 sequence: CASSLVGGAQGNEQFF. The CDR3 bases are TGTGCCAGCAGCTTAGTGGGGGGGGCGCAGGGCAATGAGCAGTTCTTC.

The chain joins TRBV7-9 to TRBJ1-2, with D tentatively TRBD1 (5 bases). V lost 1 base, J lost 0 bases, and 9 bases lay in between. CDR1 is SEHNR, CDR2 FQNEAQ, per germline (reference sequence). The CDR3 runs 15 residues. CDR3 sequence reads: CASSLVTVANYGYTF. In DNA form, the CDR3 reads TGTGCCAGCAGCTTAGTGACAGTAGCTAACTATGGCTACACCTTC. Based on the CDR3 plus reference TRBV7-9 and TRBJ1-2, the full variable domain is DTGVSQNPRHKITKRGQNVTFRCDPISEHNRLYWYRQTLGQGPEFLTYFQNEAQLEKSRLLSDRFSAERPKGSFSTLEIQRTEQGDSAMYLCASSLVTVANYGYTFGSGTRLTVV.

The CDR3 nucleotides read TGTGCCAGCAGCTTGGCCGGGGTAGGAACTAGCACAGATACGCAGTATTTT. Translated: CASSLAGVGTSTDTQYF. The chain has TRBV5-8 and TRBJ2-3; maybe TRBD2 (5 bases). The CDR3 loop spans 17 amino acids. The germline V gene encodes CDR1 SGHTS and CDR2 YDEGEE. Trimming removed 0 bases from V and 0 bases from J, with 14 bases in between. Full variable domain (remainder filled in from reference TRBV5-8 and TRBJ2-3): EAGVTQSPTHLIKTRGQQATLRCSPISGHTSVYWYQQALGLGLQFLLWYDEGEERNRGNFPPRFSGRQFPNYSSELNVNALELEDSALYLCASSLAGVGTSTDTQYFGPGTRLTVL.

CDR3 nucleotide sequence: TGTGCCAGCAGCGCCAGGGGGCTAGACACCGGGGAGCTGTTTTTT. Its protein is CASSARGLDTGELFF. The V call is TRBV2, the J call TRBJ2-2; 8 nucleotides match TRBD1. The CDR3 extends over 15 amino acids. After removal of 6 bases from V and 3 bases from J, the junction contained 6 bases not matched to a gene. The V gene's germline CDR1 is SNHLY and CDR2 FYNNEI.

This chain joins TRBV11-3 and TRBJ2-2, with a tentative D call TRBD1 (5 bases). Germline V gene sequence: CDR1 SGHNT, CDR2 YENEEA. With 6 bases removed from V and 1 base from J, the gap between germline ends came to 6 bases. There are 13 residues in the CDR3. CDR3 nucleotide sequence: TGTGCCAGCAGAGACAGGAACACCGGGGAGCTGTTTTTT. Translated, it gives CASRDRNTGELFF.

This clone was seen just once. J is TRBJ2-7 and V is TRBV12-5; D is possibly TRBD2 (5 bases). Looked up from germline, CDR1 is LGHNT and CDR2 is FRNRAP. Trimming left V 1 base short and J 6 bases short, with 22 bases between. This CDR3 has 17 residues. DNA of the CDR3: TGTGCTAGTGGTTTGGAGGGAACGACGGGCACCCGGGGCGAGCAGTACTTC. Its translation: CASGLEGTTGTRGEQYF.

This chain connects TRBV6-6 to TRBJ2-5, with D possibly matching TRBD2 (6 bases). CDR3 length equals 15 residues. V was clipped by 6 bases and J by 2 bases, with 16 bases between them. The germline V gene encodes CDR1 MNHNY and CDR2 SVGAGI (reference sequence). The CDR3: CASSPPAGLQETQYF. CDR3 DNA: TGTGCCAGCAGCCCCCCGGCGGGGCTGCAAGAGACCCAGTACTTC.

The chain joins TRBV6-6 to TRBJ2-1; 8 bases are a match to TRBD2. The trim removed 8 bases at V and 3 bases at J, leaving 3 bases unmatched. The germline V gene encodes CDR1 MNHNY and CDR2 SVGAGI (reference sequence). The CDR3 runs to 13 residues. The CDR3 protein is CASRTSYYNEQFF. The CDR3 DNA sequence: TGTGCCAGCCGGACTAGCTACTACAATGAGCAGTTCTTC.

The J gene is TRBJ1-1, the V gene TRBV5-1; D is ambiguous. The V gene's germline CDR1 is SGHRS and CDR2 YFSETQ. The CDR3 spans 13 residues. Trimming shortened V by 2 bases and J by 1 base, and 6 bases separated the two germline ends. CDR3 sequence reads: CASSFPGNTEAFF. CDR3 sequence (DNA): TGCGCCAGCAGCTTCCCGGGGAACACTGAAGCTTTCTTT.

Comments on this clone: The junction does not match germline at one end; this may be a read error. The rearrangement uses TRBV7-7 and TRBJ2-3; D perhaps matches TRBD2 (6 bases). The V gene's germline CDR1 is SSHAT and CDR2 FNYEAQ (reference sequence). The CDR3 runs to 15 residues. In DNA, the CDR3 is TGTGCTAGCAGCCGAGGGACTGGCCTGTTGGATACGCAGTATTTT. This translates into CASSRGTGLLDTQYF.

The chain has TRBV28 and TRBJ2-7; D remains unclear. Between the trimmed V and J ends, which lost 6 bases and 3 bases, there was a span of 21 bases. This CDR3 spans 16 amino acids. The V gene's germline CDR1 is MDHEN and CDR2 SYDVKM. The CDR3 DNA follows: TGTGCCAGCAGCTCTCCCGCTACGACATCTTTCTACGAGCAGTACTTC. Amino acid sequence: CASSSPATTSFYEQYF.

The V call is TRBV5-1, the J call TRBJ2-3; 14 nucleotides align to TRBD2. The V segment lost 3 bases and the J segment 8 bases; nucleotides outside the gene matches: 8. The germline V gene encodes CDR1 SGHRS and CDR2 YFSETQ. This CDR3 region has 16 residues. In DNA form, the CDR3 reads TGCGCCAGCAGCTCGGGGACTAGCGGGGGCTGGGGTACGCAGTATTTT. Protein: CASSSGTSGGWGTQYF.